This TCR beta chain originates from a study of T cells in Graves' hyperthyroidism and ophthalmopathy. Study findings and constraints: Most thyroid clonotypes expanded above 0.001 were also detected in blood.

Ophthalmopathy patients had Clinical Activity Score at least 3, NOSPECS grade at least 4, duration under 3 months. The germline V gene has CDR1 SGHTA and CDR2 FQGNSA. The CDR3 extends over 19 amino acids. J gave up 4 bases and V 1 base, and 9 bases lay outside the gene matches. In the case of this clonotype: What it recognizes is unknown.

The TCR beta CDR3 regions underwent amplification using RNA transcripts as the source. TCR CDR3 underwent first-round RT-PCR with the HTBI primer set. TCRdb re-derived calls from the multiplex PCR reads in MiXCR, one entry per CDR3 protein. This table has approximately 610,000 distinct CDR3 sequences, approximately 14% appearing once. The receptor comes from a woman in her 40s with Graves' ophthalmopathy. The chain is built from TRBV7-2 and TRBJ2-5; TRBD2 matches 16 bases. Source material: blood. CDR3 sequence reads: CASSLGSGLAGGPGETQYF. The CDR3 coding sequence is TGTGCCAGCAGCTTAGGCTCGGGACTAGCGGGAGGGCCGGGAGAGACCCAGTACTTC.